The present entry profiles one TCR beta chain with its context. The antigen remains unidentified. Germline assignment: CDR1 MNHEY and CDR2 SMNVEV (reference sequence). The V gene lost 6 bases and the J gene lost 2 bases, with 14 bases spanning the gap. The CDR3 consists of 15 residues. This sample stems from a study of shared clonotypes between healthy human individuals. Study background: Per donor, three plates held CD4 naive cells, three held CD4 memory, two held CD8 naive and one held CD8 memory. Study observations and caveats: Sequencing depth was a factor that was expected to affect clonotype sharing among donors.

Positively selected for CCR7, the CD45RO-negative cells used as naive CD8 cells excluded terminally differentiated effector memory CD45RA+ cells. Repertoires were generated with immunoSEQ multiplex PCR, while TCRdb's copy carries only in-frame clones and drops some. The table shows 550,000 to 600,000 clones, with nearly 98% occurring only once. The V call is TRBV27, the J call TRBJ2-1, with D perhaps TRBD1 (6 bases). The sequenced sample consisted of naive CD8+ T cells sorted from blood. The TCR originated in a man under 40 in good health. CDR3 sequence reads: CASRKTGEAYNEQFF. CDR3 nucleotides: TGTGCCAGCAGAAAGACAGGAGAGGCCTACAATGAGCAGTTCTTC.